Listed here is a single T cell receptor (beta chain). This entry comes from a study of T cell changes during pregnancy in multiple sclerosis. Clones were read by immunoSEQ multiplex PCR, and TCRdb kept only the in-frame ones, dropping some. Altogether roughly 61,000 clones are present, around 94% being singletons, with the ten largest covering 2.5% to 3%. CDR1 MNHEY and CDR2 SMNVEV come from the germline V gene (reference sequence). CDR3 length: 14 residues. Trimming took 0 bases from V and 3 from J, leaving 5 bases between them. The clonotype was recovered from a female donor with multiple sclerosis, enrolled in a pregnancy study. The source was CD8+ T cells from peripheral blood mononuclear cells, collected after pregnancy. The rearrangement uses TRBV27 and TRBJ1-4; D call uncertain. The CDR3 loop is CASSLSGANEKLFF. In nucleotides, the CDR3 is TGTGCCAGCAGTTTATCGGGAGCTAATGAAAAACTGTTTTTT.